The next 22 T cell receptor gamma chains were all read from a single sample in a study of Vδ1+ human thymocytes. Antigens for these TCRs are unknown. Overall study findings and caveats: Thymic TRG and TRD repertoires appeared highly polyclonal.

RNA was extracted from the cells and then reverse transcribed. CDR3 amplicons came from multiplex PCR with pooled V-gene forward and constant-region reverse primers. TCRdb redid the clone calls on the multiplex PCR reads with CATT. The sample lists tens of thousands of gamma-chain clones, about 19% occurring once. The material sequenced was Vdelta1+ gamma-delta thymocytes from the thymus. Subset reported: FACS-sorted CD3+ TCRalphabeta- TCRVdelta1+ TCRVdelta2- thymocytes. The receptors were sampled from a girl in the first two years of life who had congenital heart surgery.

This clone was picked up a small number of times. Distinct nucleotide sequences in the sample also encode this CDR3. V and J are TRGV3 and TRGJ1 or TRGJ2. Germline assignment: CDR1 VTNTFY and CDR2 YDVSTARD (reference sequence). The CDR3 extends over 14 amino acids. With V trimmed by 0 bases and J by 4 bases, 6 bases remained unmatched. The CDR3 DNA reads TGTGCCACCTGGGACAGGCCGGGATATTATAAGAAACTCTTT. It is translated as CATWDRPGYYKKLF.

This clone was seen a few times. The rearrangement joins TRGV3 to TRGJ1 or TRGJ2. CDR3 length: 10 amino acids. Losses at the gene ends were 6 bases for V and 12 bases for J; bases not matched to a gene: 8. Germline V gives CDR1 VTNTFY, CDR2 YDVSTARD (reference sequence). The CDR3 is CATWSGRKLF. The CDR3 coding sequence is TGTGCCACCTGGAGTGGGCGGAAACTCTTT.

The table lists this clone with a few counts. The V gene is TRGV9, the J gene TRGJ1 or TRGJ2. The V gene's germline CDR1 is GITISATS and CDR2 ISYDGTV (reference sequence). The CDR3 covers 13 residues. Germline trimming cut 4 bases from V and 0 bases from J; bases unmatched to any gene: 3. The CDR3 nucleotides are TGTGCCTTGTGGGATAAGAATTATTATAAGAAACTCTTT. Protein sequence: CALWDKNYYKKLF.

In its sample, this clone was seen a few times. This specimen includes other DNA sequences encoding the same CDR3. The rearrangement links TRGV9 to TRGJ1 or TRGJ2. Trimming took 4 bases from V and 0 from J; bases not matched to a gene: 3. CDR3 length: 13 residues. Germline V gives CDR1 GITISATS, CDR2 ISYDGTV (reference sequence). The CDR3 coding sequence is TGTGCCTTGTGGGACCTGAATTATTATAAGAAACTCTTT. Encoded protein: CALWDLNYYKKLF.

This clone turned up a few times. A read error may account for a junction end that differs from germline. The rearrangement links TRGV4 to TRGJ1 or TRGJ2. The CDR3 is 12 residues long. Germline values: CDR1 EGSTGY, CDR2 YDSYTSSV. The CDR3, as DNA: TGTGCCACCTGGAATGGCCATTATAAGAAACTCTTT. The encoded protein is CATWNGHYKKLF.

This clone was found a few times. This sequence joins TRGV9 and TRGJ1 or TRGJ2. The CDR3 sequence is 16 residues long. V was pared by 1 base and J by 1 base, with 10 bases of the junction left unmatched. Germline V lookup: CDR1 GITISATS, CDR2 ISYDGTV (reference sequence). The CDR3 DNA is TGTGCCTTGTGGGAGGTCGCTTTCACAAATTATTATAAGAAACTCTTT. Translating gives CALWEVAFTNYYKKLF.

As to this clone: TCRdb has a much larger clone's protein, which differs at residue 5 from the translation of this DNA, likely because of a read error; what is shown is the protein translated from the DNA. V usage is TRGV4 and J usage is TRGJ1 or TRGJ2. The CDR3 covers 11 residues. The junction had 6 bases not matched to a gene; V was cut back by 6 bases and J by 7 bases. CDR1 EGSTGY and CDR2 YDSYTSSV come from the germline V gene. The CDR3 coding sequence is TGTGCCACCTGGAACGGGTATAAGAAACTCTTT. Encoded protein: CATWNGYKKLF.

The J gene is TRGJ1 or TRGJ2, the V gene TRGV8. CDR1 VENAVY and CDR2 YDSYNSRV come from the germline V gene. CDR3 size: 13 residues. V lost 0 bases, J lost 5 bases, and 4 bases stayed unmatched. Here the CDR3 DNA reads TGTGCCACCTGGGATAGGAGTAATTATAAGAAACTCTTT. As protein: CATWDRSNYKKLF.

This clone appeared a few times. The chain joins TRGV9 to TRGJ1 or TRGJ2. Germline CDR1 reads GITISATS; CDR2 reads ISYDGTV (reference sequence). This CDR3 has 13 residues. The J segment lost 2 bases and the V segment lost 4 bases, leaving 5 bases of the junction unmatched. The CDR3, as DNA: TGTGCCTTGTGGGACGTTCATTATTATAAGAAACTCTTT. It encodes CALWDVHYYKKLF.

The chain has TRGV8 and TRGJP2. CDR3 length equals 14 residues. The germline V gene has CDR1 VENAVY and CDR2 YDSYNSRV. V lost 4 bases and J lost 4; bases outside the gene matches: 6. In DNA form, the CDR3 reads TGTGCCACCTGGGAACCAAATAGTGATTGGATCAAGACGTTT. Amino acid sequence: CATWEPNSDWIKTF.

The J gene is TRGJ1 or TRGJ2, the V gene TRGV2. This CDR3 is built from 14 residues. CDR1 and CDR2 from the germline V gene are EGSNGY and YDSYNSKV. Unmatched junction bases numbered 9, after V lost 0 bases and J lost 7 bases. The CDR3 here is CATWDGQWKYKKLF. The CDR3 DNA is TGTGCCACCTGGGACGGGCAATGGAAGTATAAGAAACTCTTT.

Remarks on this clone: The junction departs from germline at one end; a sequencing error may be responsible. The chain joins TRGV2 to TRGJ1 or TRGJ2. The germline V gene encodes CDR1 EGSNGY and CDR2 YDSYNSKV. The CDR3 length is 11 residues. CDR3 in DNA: TGTGCCACCTGGTTAGGCTATAAAAAACTCTTT. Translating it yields CATWLGYKKLF.

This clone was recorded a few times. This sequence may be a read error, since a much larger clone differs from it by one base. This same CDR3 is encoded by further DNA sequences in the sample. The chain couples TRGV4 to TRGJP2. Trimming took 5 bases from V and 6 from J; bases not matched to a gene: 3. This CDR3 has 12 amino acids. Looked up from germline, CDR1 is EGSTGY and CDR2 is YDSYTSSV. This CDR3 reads CATWGGDWIKTF. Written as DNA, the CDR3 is TGTGCCACCTGGGGTGGTGATTGGATCAAGACGTTT.

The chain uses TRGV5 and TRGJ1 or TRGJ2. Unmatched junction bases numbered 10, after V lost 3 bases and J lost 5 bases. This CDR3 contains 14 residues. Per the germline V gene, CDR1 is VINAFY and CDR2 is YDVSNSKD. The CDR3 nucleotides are TGTGCCACCTGGGACGGCCCAGGGGATTATAAGAAACTCTTT. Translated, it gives CATWDGPGDYKKLF.

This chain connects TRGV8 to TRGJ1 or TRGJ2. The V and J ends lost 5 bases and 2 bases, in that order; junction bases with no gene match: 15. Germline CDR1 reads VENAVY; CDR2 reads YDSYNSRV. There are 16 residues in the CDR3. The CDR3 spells CATWVLDTYHYYKKLF. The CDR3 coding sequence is TGTGCCACCTGGGTCCTTGATACTTACCATTATTATAAGAAACTCTTT.

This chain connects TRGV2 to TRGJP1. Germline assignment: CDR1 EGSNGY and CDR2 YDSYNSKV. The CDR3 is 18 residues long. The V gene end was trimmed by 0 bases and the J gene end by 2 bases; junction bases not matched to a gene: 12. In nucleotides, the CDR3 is TGTGCCACCTGGGACGGGAGGGCCCTTGGGACCACTGGTTGGTTCAAGATATTT. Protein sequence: CATWDGRALGTTGWFKIF.

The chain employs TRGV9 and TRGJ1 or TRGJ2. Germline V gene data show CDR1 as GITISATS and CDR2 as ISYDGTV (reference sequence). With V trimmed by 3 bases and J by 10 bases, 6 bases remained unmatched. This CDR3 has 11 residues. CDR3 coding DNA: TGTGCCTTGTGGGAGCATTCAAAGAAACTCTTT. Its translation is CALWEHSKKLF.

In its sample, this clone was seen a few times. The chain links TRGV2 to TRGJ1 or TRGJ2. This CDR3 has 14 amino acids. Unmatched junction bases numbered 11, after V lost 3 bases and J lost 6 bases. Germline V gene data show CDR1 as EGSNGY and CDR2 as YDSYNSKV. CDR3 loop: CATWDPKEPYKKLF. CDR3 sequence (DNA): TGTGCCACCTGGGACCCAAAGGAGCCTTATAAGAAACTCTTT.

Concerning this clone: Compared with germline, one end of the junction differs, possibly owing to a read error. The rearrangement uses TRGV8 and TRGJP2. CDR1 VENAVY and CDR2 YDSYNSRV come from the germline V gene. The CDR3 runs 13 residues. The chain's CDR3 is CATWDRSDWVKTF. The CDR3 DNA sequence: TGTGCCACCTGGGACCGTAGTGATTGGGTCAAGACGTTT.

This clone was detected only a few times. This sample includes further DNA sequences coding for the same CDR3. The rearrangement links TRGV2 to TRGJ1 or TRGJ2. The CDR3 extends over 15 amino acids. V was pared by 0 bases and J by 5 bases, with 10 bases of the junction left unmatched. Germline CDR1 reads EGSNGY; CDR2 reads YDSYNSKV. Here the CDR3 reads CATWDGPGRDYKKLF. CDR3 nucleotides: TGTGCCACCTGGGACGGGCCAGGGCGCGATTATAAGAAACTCTTT.

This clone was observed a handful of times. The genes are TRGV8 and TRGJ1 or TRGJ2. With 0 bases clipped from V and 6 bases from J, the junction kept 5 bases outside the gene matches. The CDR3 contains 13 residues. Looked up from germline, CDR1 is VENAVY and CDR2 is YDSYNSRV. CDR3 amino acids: CATWDRGSYKKLF. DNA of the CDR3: TGTGCCACCTGGGATAGGGGATCTTATAAGAAACTCTTT.

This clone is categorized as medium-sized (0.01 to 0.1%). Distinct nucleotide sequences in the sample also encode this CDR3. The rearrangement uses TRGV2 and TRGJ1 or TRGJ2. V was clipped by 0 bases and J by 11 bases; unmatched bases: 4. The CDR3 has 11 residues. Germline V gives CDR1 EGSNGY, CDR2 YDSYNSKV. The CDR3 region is CATWDGPQKLF. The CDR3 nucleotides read TGTGCCACCTGGGACGGGCCTCAGAAACTCTTT.